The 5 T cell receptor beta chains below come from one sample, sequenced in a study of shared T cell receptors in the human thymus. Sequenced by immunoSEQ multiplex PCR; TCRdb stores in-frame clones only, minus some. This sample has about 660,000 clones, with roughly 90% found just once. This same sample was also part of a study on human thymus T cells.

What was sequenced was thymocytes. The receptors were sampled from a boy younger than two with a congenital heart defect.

This chain's CDR3 is CASNTRTESSGNTIYF. CDR3 in DNA: TGTGCCAGTAATACGCGAACGGAGAGCTCTGGAAACACCATATATTTT. The rearrangement links TRBV19 to TRBJ1-3; D gene ambiguous. The V gene lost 7 bases and the J gene lost 0 bases, with 16 bases spanning the gap. The V gene's germline CDR1 is LNHDA and CDR2 SQIVND (reference sequence). The CDR3 is made up of 16 amino acids.

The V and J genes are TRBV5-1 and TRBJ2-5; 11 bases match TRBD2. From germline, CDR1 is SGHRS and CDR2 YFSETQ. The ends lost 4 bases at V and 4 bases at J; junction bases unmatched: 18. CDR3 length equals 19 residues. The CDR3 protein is CASSLTILSTSGTGETQYF. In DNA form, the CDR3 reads TGCGCCAGCAGCCTAACTATCCTCTCGACTAGCGGGACAGGAGAGACCCAGTACTTC.

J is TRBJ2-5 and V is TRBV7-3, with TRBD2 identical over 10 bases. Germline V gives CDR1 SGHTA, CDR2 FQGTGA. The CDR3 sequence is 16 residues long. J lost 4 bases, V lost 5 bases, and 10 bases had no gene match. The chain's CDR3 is CASSTLGASGRETQYF. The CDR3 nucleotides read TGTGCCAGCAGCACCCTCGGTGCTAGCGGGAGAGAGACCCAGTACTTC.

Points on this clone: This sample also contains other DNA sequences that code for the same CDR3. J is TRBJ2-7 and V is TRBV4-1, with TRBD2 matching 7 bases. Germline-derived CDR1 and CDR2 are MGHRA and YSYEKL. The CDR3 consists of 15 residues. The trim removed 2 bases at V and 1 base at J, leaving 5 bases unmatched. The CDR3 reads CASSQLGEGSYEQYF. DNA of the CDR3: TGCGCCAGCAGCCAACTCGGGGAGGGATCCTACGAGCAGTACTTC.

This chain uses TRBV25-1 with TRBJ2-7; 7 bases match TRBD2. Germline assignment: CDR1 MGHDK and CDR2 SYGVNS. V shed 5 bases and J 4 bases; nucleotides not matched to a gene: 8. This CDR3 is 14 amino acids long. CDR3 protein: CASSPSGKFYEQYF. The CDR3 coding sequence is TGTGCCAGCAGTCCGAGCGGGAAGTTTTACGAGCAGTACTTC.